This T cell receptor beta chain was sequenced during a study of pediatric ulcerative colitis (dated by TCRdb to 2018 to 2020). About the investigation overall: Of the ulcerative colitis patients, seven had pancolitis and two had left-sided colitis, and histology in every patient was consistent with ulcerative colitis. The Pediatric Ulcerative Colitis Activity Index classified a couple of patients as having mild disease, several as having moderate disease and three as having acute severe colitis. From under ten newly diagnosed, treatment-naive pediatric ulcerative colitis patients and a few non-IBD control children, paired blood and rectal samples were collected. Study-wide conclusions, independent of this receptor: Because the repertoires came from total lymphocyte DNA, rare subsets such as regulatory T cells may have patterns that are not reflected. Blood-derived T cells may have been included in rectal pinch biopsies, especially in patients with overt colitis. Two rectal CDR3 clonotypes were found in every ulcerative colitis patient but in no control. Features of the rectal repertoire distinguished controls, mild-moderate colitis patients and acute severe colitis patients, and in acute severe colitis rectal diversity was lower because of clonal expansions. Only a handful of individuals were included in the healthy control group, which was small. Clonal overlap between a subject's own blood and rectum was significantly greater in ulcerative colitis patients than in controls, which suggests more T cell trafficking to inflamed tissue. For technical reasons, the blood samples of a couple of patients yielded substantially fewer templates, so those samples were excluded from the blood-rectal overlap analysis.

This clone was seen a handful of times. Its specific antigen is unknown. No qualities accompany the bases; no much larger clone lies one base away. During colonoscopy, one to two pinch biopsies were obtained from the rectum for research purposes. Ulcerative colitis patients had received no immunosuppressive medication before the diagnostic colonoscopy. Before DNA isolation, rectal biopsies were subjected to proteinase K digestion. The Wizard kit (Promega) was used to extract genomic DNA from the blood and intestinal samples. V is shortened by 6 bases, J by 9 bases, and the region joining them spans 18 bases. CDR1 and CDR2 are drawn from the germline V gene (reference sequence): MNHNY, SVGAGI. The CDR3 goes from the cysteine to the phenylalanine over 15 residues. Left in the record is the CDR3 DNA by itself, 45 bases read in frame from the first base. Rearranged CDR3 beta regions were amplified from genomic DNA with multiplex V and J primers using the immunoSEQ TRB Survey service. To keep depth equal across samples, survey-level sequencing depth of up to 500,000 reads per sample was applied. The libraries were purified and pooled, then sequenced using Illumina technology. The published analysis was carried out like this. immunoSEQ online tools were used for productive clonality, sample overlap, pairwise scatters, CDR3 beta length, V/D/J gene usage and productiveness. Alongside Shannon and Simpson indices, calculated diversity was computed as the number of unique rearrangements divided by total templates, multiplied by 100. Principal component analysis was performed on Z-score normalized data with the R prcomp function and the ggbiplot package. Morisita's index was used to quantify the clonal overlap between blood and rectum within each subject. In TCRdb, the immuneACCESS table is reduced to in-frame sequences with V and J assigned. These tables do not hold every clone; where another copy was compared, an unresolved V gene accounts for under half, and the others remain unexplained. The V and J calls and the clone size are those of that table, but D and trimming were determined from the DNA. The sample has 30,000 to 45,000 clones on record, more than 70% of them singletons. The ten largest clones capture 0.65% to 0.75% of the sample.

The chain is encoded by TRBV6-6 joined to TRBJ1-6; D gene: possibly TRBD1, on 6 matching bases. Sequencing input: gut tissue. The receptor was isolated from a boy aged 5-17 years with moderate ulcerative colitis. The CDR3 protein sequence reads: CASRTTGFGGSPLHF. At the DNA level, the sequence is TGTGCCAGCAGAACGACAGGTTTTGGGGGTTCACCCCTCCACTTT.